The 28 T cell receptor beta chains below come from one sample, sequenced in a study of cytomegalovirus exposure and HLA in healthy donors. Sequencing was performed with immunoSEQ multiplex PCR; in TCRdb, only in-frame clones are kept and a portion is missing. In the table there are 200,000 or so clones, approximately 88% of which are singletons. Material: PBMCs. The source is a man aged 18 to 29 in good health and CMV-seropositive.

The chain employs TRBV5-4 and TRBJ2-5, with 8 bases that match TRBD1. Trimming removed 4 bases from V and 1 base from J; junction bases left unmatched: 6. CDR3 size: 15 residues. In germline, CDR1 is SGHNT, CDR2 YYREEE (reference sequence). The DNA of the CDR3 is TGTGCCAGCAGCCCAGCAGGGGGCTTCCAAGAGACCCAGTACTTC. Amino acid sequence: CASSPAGGFQETQYF.

The V gene is TRBV19, the J gene TRBJ2-7; TRBD2 matches 7 bases. Trimming at V came to 6 bases and at J to 9 bases, leaving 17 bases not matched to a gene. CDR3 length equals 15 residues. Germline loops: CDR1 LNHDA, CDR2 SQIVND (reference sequence). CDR3 sequence (DNA): TGTGCCAGTAGCTTGACTAGCAGCCAAACCCGAGGGCAGTACTTC. Encoded protein: CASSLTSSQTRGQYF.

V usage is TRBV30 and J usage is TRBJ1-5; 8 nucleotides align to TRBD1. Germline V gene data show CDR1 as GTSNPN and CDR2 as SVGIG (reference sequence). The CDR3 runs 13 residues. J gave up 4 bases and V 6 bases, and 5 bases lay outside the gene matches. The CDR3 DNA reads as TGTGCCTGCGACAGGGGTGGTAATCAGCCCCAGCATTTT. Translated: CACDRGGNQPQHF.

J is TRBJ2-7 and V is TRBV28; 12 bases match TRBD2. Trimming cost V 3 bases and J 6 bases; bases outside gene matches: 6. This CDR3 contains 15 residues. Germline V CDR1 and CDR2: MDHEN, SYDVKM. The CDR3 reads CASSLLAGGSAEQYF. The CDR3 nucleotides read TGTGCCAGCAGTTTGCTAGCGGGAGGGTCGGCCGAGCAGTACTTC.

Points on this clone: Other DNA variants within this sample encode the same CDR3. The chain uses TRBV9 and TRBJ2-3, with TRBD1 identical over 8 bases. This CDR3 comprises 16 residues. V dropped 0 bases and J dropped 3; count of bases not matched to a gene: 6. CDR1 SGDLS and CDR2 YYNGEE come from the germline V gene. The CDR3 region is CASSVAAGGPTDTQYF. The CDR3 bases are TGTGCCAGCAGCGTAGCGGCAGGGGGCCCAACAGATACGCAGTATTTT.

As DNA, the CDR3 is TGTGCCACCAGTCACGGGAACGACAATGAGCAGTTCTTC. It specifies CATSHGNDNEQFF. This chain connects TRBV15 to TRBJ2-1; D perhaps matches TRBD2 (5 bases). The CDR3 is made up of 13 amino acids. Germline-derived CDR1 and CDR2 are LNHNV and YYDKDF (reference sequence). With 6 bases removed from V and 5 bases from J, the gap between germline ends came to 11 bases.

This CDR3 reads CASRAWKGGNTEAFF. In DNA form, the CDR3 reads TGTGCCAGCAGGGCGTGGAAAGGGGGGAACACTGAAGCTTTCTTT. The chain couples TRBV6-5 to TRBJ1-1; D might be TRBD1 (6 bases). The CDR3 consists of 15 residues. CDR1 is MNHEY, CDR2 SVGAGI, per germline. Trimming stripped 6 bases from V and 1 base from J, with 15 bases between.

This clone was counted only a few times. The chain combines TRBV29-1 with TRBJ2-7; possible D gene TRBD1, 6 bases. V was cut by 5 bases and J by 2 bases, with 10 bases left in between. Germline V lookup: CDR1 SQVTM, CDR2 ANQGSEA. The CDR3 contains 12 residues. The chain's CDR3 is CSVTRDTYEQYF. The CDR3 coding sequence is TGCAGCGTTACACGGGACACCTACGAGCAGTACTTC.

A few counts support this clone. This CDR3 is also generated by other DNA sequences in the sample. The chain couples TRBV9 to TRBJ2-7; possible D gene TRBD2, 5 bases. Trimming removed 0 bases from V and 2 bases from J, with 9 bases in between. The CDR3 extends over 14 amino acids. Germline V gene lookup returns CDR1 SGDLS and CDR2 YYNGEE. CDR3 coding DNA: TGTGCCAGCAGCGTAGGGTCTAGCCCCTACGAGCAGTACTTC. Translated: CASSVGSSPYEQYF.

The chain is built from TRBV27 and TRBJ2-5; D uncertain. The CDR3 extends over 11 amino acids. Trimming took off 3 bases at V and 5 bases at J, with 4 bases between the two ends. CDR1 and CDR2 (germline): MNHEY, SMNVEV (reference sequence). CDR3 in amino acids: CASSFMETQYF. CDR3 nucleotide sequence: TGTGCCAGCAGTTTTATGGAGACCCAGTACTTC.

The chain has TRBV29-1 and TRBJ1-2; 8 positions match TRBD1. Germline-derived CDR1 and CDR2 are SQVTM and ANQGSEA. Trimming at V came to 2 bases and at J to 8 bases, leaving 13 bases not matched to a gene. The CDR3 totals 15 residues. The CDR3 DNA follows: TGCAGCGTTGAAAGTGGAGGGGCCAGGGGGCTCGGCTACACCTTC. This translates into CSVESGGARGLGYTF.

V gene TRBV7-3 combines with J gene TRBJ2-7; 7 bases match TRBD2. The junction had 4 bases not matched to a gene; V was cut back by 5 bases and J by 0 bases. The length of the CDR3 is 14 residues. The germline gives CDR1 SGHTA, CDR2 FQGTGA. As DNA, the CDR3 is TGTGCCAGCAGCCCCGGACTAGTCTCCTACGAGCAGTACTTC. As protein: CASSPGLVSYEQYF. Based on the CDR3 plus reference TRBV7-3 and TRBJ2-7, the full variable domain is GAGVSQTPSNKVTEKGKYVELRCDPISGHTALYWYRQSLGQGPEFLIYFQGTGAADDSGLPNDRFFAVRPEGSVSTLKIQRTERGDSAVYLCASSPGLVSYEQYFGPGTRLTVT.

The chain links TRBV11-2 to TRBJ2-7; possibly TRBD2 for D (6 bases). In germline, CDR1 is SGHAT, CDR2 FQNNGV. V was trimmed by 4 bases and J by 1 base, leaving 11 bases between them. This CDR3 has 14 amino acids. Here the CDR3 DNA reads TGTGCCAGCAGCTCGGCCAGCGGGTCCTACGAGCAGTACTTC. Translated: CASSSASGSYEQYF. Variable domain in full (rest from reference TRBV11-2 and TRBJ2-7): EAGVAQSPRYKIIEKRQSVAFWCNPISGHATLYWYQQILGQGPKLLIQFQNNGVVDDSQLPKDRFSAERLKGVDSTLKIQPAKLEDSAVYLCASSSASGSYEQYFGPGTRLTVT.

This sequence joins TRBV30 and TRBJ1-1; possibly TRBD1 for D (5 bases). CDR3 size: 12 residues. CDR1 and CDR2 from the germline V gene are GTSNPN and SVGIG (reference sequence). V lost 4 bases, J lost 6 bases, and 12 bases lay in between. DNA of the CDR3: TGTGCCTGGACTAGGGGTTTTTCTGAAGCTTTCTTT. Encoded protein: CAWTRGFSEAFF.

This chain uses TRBV29-1 with TRBJ2-7, with a possible D match to TRBD2 (6 bases). The CDR3 sequence is 14 residues long. Trimming took off 1 base at V and 0 bases at J, with 10 bases between the two ends. Germline V gene sequence: CDR1 SQVTM, CDR2 ANQGSEA. CDR3 in amino acids: CSVEVSGSSYEQYF. The DNA for the CDR3 is TGCAGCGTTGAAGTTTCCGGGAGCTCCTACGAGCAGTACTTC.

The chain has TRBV4-2 and TRBJ1-1, with D perhaps TRBD1 (6 bases). Trimming shortened V by 4 bases and J by 2 bases, and 14 bases separated the two germline ends. The CDR3 contains 15 residues. CDR1 is LGHNA and CDR2 is YNFKEQ in the germline V gene. The CDR3 is CASSPNHRENTEAFF. In nucleotides, the CDR3 is TGTGCCAGCAGCCCGAACCACAGGGAAAACACTGAAGCTTTCTTT.

This clone was observed once. The chain employs TRBV27 and TRBJ1-1, with TRBD1 matching 9 bases. This CDR3 comprises 16 residues. V gave up 4 bases and J gave up 2 bases; unmatched junction bases: 8. CDR1 MNHEY and CDR2 SMNVEV come from the germline V gene (reference sequence). The CDR3 here is CASSSFLDRGNTEAFF. For the CDR3, the DNA is TGTGCCAGCAGTTCATTTCTGGACAGGGGAAACACTGAAGCTTTCTTT.

This clone is a singleton in its sample. This sequence joins TRBV27 and TRBJ2-7, with D maybe TRBD2 (6 bases). The CDR3 covers 13 residues. Trimming pared 3 bases from V and 6 bases from J, leaving 12 bases between. CDR1 is MNHEY and CDR2 is SMNVEV in the germline V gene (reference sequence). In DNA, the CDR3 is TGTGCCAGCAGTTTTAAGGAGGGGTCCGAGCAGTACTTC. This translates into CASSFKEGSEQYF.

This chain uses TRBV28 with TRBJ1-5, with no clear D. Germline CDR1 reads MDHEN; CDR2 reads SYDVKM. The CDR3 covers 14 residues. Trimming stripped 5 bases from V and 3 bases from J, with 11 bases between. CDR3 DNA sequence: TGTGCCAGCAGTCCCCGACAAGTCAATCAGCCCCAGCATTTT. Its translation: CASSPRQVNQPQHF.

Only a few counts were recorded for this clone. The chain carries TRBV10-3 and TRBJ1-2, with 10 bases fitting TRBD1. The CDR3 contains 13 residues. CDR1 is ENHRY, CDR2 SYGVKD, per germline. The CDR3: CANQTGGLGGYTF. For the CDR3, the DNA is TGTGCGAATCAGACAGGGGGCTTGGGAGGCTACACCTTC.

The chain uses TRBV28 and TRBJ1-5; weak D call: TRBD1 (6 bases). This CDR3 is built from 18 residues. V lost 4 bases and J 4 bases, leaving 23 bases between the germline ends. Germline CDR1 reads MDHEN; CDR2 reads SYDVKM. CDR3 nucleotide sequence: TGTGCCAGCAGTTCGGCAGGGCCGGGGGGCTTAGCAAATCAGCCCCAGCATTTT. It is translated as CASSSAGPGGLANQPQHF. Full variable domain (outside the CDR3, taken from reference TRBV28 and TRBJ1-5): DVKVTQSSRYLVKRTGEKVFLECVQDMDHENMFWYRQDPGLGLRLIYFSYDVKMKEKGDIPEGYSVSREKKERFSLILESASTNQTSMYLCASSSAGPGGLANQPQHFGDGTRLSIL.

V usage is TRBV5-1 and J usage is TRBJ2-7, with 8 nucleotides matching TRBD1. The germline gives CDR1 SGHRS, CDR2 YFSETQ. V lost 2 bases to trimming and J lost 5 bases; unmatched junction nucleotides: 6. The CDR3 is 14 amino acids. The CDR3 loop is CASSFRTGNDEQYF. CDR3 coding DNA: TGCGCCAGCAGCTTTCGGACAGGGAACGACGAGCAGTACTTC.

The chain employs TRBV5-4 and TRBJ1-2; 7 bases match TRBD1. J was trimmed by 7 bases and V by 4 bases; bases with no gene match: 1. This CDR3 has 11 residues. Germline V gene lookup returns CDR1 SGHNT and CDR2 YYREEE (reference sequence). CDR3 protein: CASSRTGGYTF. The CDR3, as DNA: TGTGCCAGCAGCCGGACAGGTGGCTACACCTTC. The entire variable domain, with the rest obtained from reference TRBV5-4 and TRBJ1-2, is as follows: ETGVTQSPTHLIKTRGQQVTLRCSSQSGHNTVSWYQQALGQGPQFIFQYYREEENGRGNFPPRFSGLQFPNYSSELNVNALELDDSALYLCASSRTGGYTFGSGTRLTVV.

The chain is built from TRBV2 and TRBJ2-3; possibly TRBD2 for D (6 bases). Germline assignment: CDR1 SNHLY and CDR2 FYNNEI. Trimming removed 3 bases at V and 6 bases at J, with 16 bases between. The CDR3 is 15 residues long. In nucleotides, the CDR3 is TGTGCCAGCAGTGAGTTGGCAGCGGGTTACGATACGCAGTATTTT. It is translated as CASSELAAGYDTQYF.

The J gene is TRBJ2-1, the V gene TRBV27; 13 bases are shared with TRBD2. CDR1 MNHEY and CDR2 SMNVEV come from the germline V gene (reference sequence). CDR3 length: 13 residues. V dropped 3 bases and J dropped 15; count of bases not matched to a gene: 5. CDR3 in amino acids: CASSFGLAGVRFF. DNA for the CDR3: TGTGCCAGCAGTTTCGGACTAGCGGGAGTGCGGTTCTTC.

The gene calls are TRBV28 and TRBJ1-5; TRBD1 agrees at 8 bases. Germline assignment: CDR1 MDHEN and CDR2 SYDVKM. V trimming: 7 bases; J trimming: 4 bases; junction bases outside the gene matches: 9. CDR3 length: 15 amino acids. Here the CDR3 reads CASTRPGQENQPQHF. CDR3 sequence (DNA): TGTGCCAGCACCCGGCCGGGACAGGAGAATCAGCCCCAGCATTTT.

The rearrangement links TRBV13 to TRBJ2-1; 12 nucleotides agree with TRBD2. Trimming at V came to 4 bases and at J to 3 bases, leaving 1 base not matched to a gene. The CDR3 is 15 residues long. The germline V gene encodes CDR1 PRHDT and CDR2 FYEKMQ (reference sequence). The CDR3 nucleotides read TGTGCCAGCAGCTCTAGCGGGGGGGGCTACAATGAGCAGTTCTTC. It codes for CASSSSGGGYNEQFF.

V usage is TRBV7-8 and J usage is TRBJ2-3; tentative D call: TRBD2 (6 bases). The CDR3 is 15 amino acids. V dropped 2 bases and J dropped 3 bases, with 12 bases sitting between them. The germline V gene has CDR1 SGHVS and CDR2 FQNEAQ. The CDR3 region is CASSLLAGWTDTQYF. The CDR3 DNA is TGTGCCAGCAGCTTATTGGCGGGATGGACAGATACGCAGTATTTT.